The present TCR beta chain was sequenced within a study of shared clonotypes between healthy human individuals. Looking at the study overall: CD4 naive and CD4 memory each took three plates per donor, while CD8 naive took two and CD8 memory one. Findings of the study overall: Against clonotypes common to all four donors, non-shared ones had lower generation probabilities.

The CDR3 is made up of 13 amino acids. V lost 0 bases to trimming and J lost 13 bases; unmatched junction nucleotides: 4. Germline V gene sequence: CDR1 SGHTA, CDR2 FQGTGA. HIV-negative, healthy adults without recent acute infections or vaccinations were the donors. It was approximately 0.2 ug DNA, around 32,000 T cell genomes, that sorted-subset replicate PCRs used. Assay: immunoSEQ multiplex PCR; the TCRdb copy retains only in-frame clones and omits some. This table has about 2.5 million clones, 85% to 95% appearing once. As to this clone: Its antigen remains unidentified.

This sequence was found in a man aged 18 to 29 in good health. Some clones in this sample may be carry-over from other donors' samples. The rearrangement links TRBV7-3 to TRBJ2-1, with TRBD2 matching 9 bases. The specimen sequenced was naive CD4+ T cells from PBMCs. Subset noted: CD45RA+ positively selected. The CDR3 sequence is CASSLTVAGEQFF. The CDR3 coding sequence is TGTGCCAGCAGCTTAACTGTAGCGGGAGAACAGTTCTTC.